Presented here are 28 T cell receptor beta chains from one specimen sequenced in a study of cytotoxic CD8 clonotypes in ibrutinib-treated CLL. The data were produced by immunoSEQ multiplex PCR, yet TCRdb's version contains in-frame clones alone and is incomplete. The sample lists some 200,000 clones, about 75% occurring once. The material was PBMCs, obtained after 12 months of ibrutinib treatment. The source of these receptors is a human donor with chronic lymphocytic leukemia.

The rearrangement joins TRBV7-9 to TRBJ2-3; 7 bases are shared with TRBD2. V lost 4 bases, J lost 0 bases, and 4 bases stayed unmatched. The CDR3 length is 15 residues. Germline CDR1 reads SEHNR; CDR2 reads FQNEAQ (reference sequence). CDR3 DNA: TGTGCCAGCAGCTCACGAGCGGGAAGCACAGATACGCAGTATTTT. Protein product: CASSSRAGSTDTQYF.

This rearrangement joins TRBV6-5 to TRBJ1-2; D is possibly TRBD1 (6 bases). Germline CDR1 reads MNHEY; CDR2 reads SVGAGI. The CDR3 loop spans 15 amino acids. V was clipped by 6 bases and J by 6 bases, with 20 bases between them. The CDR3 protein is CASRPHRTGLDGYTF. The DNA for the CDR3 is TGTGCCAGCAGACCACACCGAACAGGGTTGGATGGCTACACCTTC.

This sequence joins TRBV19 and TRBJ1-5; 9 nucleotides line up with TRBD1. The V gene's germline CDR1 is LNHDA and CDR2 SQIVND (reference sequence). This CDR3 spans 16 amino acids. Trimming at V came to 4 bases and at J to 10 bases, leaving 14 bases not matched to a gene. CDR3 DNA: TGTGCCAGTAGTACGGGACAGGGCAGAGCCACACCACCCCAGCATTTT. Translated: CASSTGQGRATPPQHF.

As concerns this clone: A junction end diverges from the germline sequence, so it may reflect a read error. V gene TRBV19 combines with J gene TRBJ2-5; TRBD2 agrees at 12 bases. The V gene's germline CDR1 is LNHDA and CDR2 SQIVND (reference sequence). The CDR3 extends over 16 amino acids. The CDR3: CASSISLAGGQGTQYF. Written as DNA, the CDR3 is TGTGCCAGTAGTATCAGCCTAGCGGGAGGGCAAGGGACCCAGTACTTC.

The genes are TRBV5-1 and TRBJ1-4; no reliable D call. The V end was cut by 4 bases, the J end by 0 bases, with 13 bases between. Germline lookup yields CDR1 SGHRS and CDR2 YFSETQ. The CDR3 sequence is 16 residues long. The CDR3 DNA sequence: TGCGCCAGCAGCCCCCGAAGTTCCGCAACTAATGAAAAACTGTTTTTT. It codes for CASSPRSSATNEKLFF.

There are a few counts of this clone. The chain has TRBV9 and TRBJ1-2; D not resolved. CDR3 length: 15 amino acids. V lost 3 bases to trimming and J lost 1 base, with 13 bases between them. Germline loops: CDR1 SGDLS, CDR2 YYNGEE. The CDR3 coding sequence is TGTGCCAGCAGCGGAAACGCCGGGCTTAACTATGGCTACACCTTC. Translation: CASSGNAGLNYGYTF.

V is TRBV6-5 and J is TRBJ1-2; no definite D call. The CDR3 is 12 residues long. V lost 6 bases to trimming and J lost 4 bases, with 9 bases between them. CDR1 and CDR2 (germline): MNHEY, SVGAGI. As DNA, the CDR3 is TGTGCCAGCAGCCAGCGACGCTATGGCTACACCTTC. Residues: CASSQRRYGYTF.

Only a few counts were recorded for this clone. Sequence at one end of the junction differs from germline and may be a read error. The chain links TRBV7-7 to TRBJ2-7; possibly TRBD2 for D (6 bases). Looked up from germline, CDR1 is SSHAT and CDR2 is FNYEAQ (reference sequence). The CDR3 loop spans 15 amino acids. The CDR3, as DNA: TGTGCTAGCAGCTTAGTGGGGGGAAGCTCCTACGAGCAGTACTTC. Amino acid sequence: CASSLVGGSSYEQYF. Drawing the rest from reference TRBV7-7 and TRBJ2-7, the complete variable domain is GAGVSQSPRYKVTKRGQDVTLRCDPISSHATLYWYQQALGQGPEFLTYFNYEAQPDKSGLPSDRFSAERPEGSISTLTIQRTEQRDSAMYRCASSLVGGSSYEQYFGPGTRLTVT.

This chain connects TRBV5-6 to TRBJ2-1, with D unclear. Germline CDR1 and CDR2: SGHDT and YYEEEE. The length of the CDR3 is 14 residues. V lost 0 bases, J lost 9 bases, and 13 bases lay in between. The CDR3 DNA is TGTGCCAGCAGCTTGGTGACGCGGAATGGTGAGCAGTTCTTC. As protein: CASSLVTRNGEQFF.

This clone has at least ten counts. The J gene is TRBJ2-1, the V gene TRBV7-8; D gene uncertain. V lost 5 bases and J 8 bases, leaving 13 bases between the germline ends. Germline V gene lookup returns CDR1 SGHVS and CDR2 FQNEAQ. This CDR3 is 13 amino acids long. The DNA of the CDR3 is TGTGCCAGCAGCCCCGGTTTTAAAGATGAGCAGTTCTTC. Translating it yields CASSPGFKDEQFF.

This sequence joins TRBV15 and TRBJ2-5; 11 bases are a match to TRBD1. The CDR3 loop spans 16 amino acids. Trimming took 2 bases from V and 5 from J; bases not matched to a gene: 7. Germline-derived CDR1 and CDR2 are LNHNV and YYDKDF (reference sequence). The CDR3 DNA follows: TGTGCCACCAGCAGACCCGGGACAGGGGGGTGGGAGACCCAGTACTTC. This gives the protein CATSRPGTGGWETQYF.

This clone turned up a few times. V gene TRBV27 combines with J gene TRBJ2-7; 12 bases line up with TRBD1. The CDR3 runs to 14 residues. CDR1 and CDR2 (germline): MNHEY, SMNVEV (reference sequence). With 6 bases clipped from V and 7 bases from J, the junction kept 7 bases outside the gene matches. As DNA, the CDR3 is TGTGCCAGCAGCGCGGGACAGGGGGCTGGGGAGCAGTACTTC. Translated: CASSAGQGAGEQYF.

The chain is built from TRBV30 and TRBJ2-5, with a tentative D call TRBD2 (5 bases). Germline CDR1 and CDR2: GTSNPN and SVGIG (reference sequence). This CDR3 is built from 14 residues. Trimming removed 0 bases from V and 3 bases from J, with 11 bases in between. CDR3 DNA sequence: TGTGCCTGGAGTGTACAGATGGGAGAAGAGACCCAGTACTTC. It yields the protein CAWSVQMGEETQYF. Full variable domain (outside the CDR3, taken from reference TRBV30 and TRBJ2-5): SQTIHQWPATLVQPVGSPLSLECTVEGTSNPNLYWYRQAAGRGLQLLFYSVGIGQISSEVPQNLSASRPQDRQFILSSKKLLLSDSGFYLCAWSVQMGEETQYFGPGTRLLVL.

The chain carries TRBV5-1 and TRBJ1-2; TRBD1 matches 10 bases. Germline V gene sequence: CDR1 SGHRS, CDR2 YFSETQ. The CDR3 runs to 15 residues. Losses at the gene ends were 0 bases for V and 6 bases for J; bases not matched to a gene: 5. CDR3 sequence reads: CASSLGGQGGNGYTF. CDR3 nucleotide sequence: TGCGCCAGCAGCTTGGGAGGACAGGGGGGCAATGGCTACACCTTC.

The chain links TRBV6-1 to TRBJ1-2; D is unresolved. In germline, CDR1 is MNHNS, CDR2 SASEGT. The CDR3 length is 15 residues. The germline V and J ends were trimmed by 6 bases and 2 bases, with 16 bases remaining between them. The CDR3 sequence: CASRETPGPNYGYTF. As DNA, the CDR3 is TGTGCCAGCAGAGAAACCCCCGGGCCCAACTATGGCTACACCTTC.

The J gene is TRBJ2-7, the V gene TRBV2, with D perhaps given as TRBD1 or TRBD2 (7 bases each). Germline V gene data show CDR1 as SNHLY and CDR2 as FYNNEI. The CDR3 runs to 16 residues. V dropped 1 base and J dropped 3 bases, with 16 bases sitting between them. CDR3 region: CASSEVGPGGVYEQYF. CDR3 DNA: TGTGCCAGCAGTGAAGTGGGGCCAGGGGGGGTCTACGAGCAGTACTTC.

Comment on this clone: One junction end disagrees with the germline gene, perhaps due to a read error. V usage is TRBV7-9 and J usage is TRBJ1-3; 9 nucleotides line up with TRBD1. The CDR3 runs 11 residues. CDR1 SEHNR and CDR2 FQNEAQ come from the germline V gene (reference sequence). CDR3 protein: CASSPRDRAEF. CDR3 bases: TGTGCCAGCAGCCCCCGGGACAGGGCCGAATTT.

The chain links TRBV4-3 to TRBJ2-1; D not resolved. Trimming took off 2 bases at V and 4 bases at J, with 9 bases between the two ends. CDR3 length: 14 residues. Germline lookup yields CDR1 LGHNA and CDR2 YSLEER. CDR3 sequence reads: CASSQWEAYNEQFF. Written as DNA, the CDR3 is TGCGCCAGCAGCCAATGGGAAGCGTACAATGAGCAGTTCTTC.

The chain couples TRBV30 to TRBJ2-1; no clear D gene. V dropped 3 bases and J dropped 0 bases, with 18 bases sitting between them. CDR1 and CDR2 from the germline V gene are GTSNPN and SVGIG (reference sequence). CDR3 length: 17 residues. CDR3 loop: CAWRVGKVSSSYNEQFF. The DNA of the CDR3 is TGTGCCTGGAGAGTGGGAAAGGTTTCCAGCTCCTACAATGAGCAGTTCTTC. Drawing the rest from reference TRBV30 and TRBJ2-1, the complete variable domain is SQTIHQWPATLVQPVGSPLSLECTVEGTSNPNLYWYRQAAGRGLQLLFYSVGIGQISSEVPQNLSASRPQDRQFILSSKKLLLSDSGFYLCAWRVGKVSSSYNEQFFGPGTRLTVL.

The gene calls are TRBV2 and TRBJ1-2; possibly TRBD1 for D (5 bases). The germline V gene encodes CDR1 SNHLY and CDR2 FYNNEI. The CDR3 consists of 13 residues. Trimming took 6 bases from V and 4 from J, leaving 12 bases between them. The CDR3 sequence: CASSGRGIYGYTF. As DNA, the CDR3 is TGTGCCAGCAGCGGACGGGGGATCTATGGCTACACCTTC.

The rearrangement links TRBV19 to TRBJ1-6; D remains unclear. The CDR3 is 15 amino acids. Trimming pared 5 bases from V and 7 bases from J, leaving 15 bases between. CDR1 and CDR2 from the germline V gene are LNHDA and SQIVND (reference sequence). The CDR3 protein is CASSRGRVINSPLHF. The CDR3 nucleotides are TGTGCCAGTAGTCGCGGACGGGTTATAAATTCACCCCTCCACTTT. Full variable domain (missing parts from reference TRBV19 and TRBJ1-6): DGGITQSPKYLFRKEGQNVTLSCEQNLNHDAMYWYRQDPGQGLRLIYYSQIVNDFQKGDIAEGYSVSREKKESFPLTVTSAQKNPTAFYLCASSRGRVINSPLHFGNGTRLTVT.

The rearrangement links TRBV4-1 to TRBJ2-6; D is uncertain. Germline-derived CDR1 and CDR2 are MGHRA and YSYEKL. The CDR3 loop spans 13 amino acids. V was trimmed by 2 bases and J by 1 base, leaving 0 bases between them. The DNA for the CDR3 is TGCGCCAGCAGCCAATCTGGGGCCAACGTCCTGACTTTC. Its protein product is CASSQSGANVLTF.

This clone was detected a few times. DNA for the CDR3: TGTGCCAGCACTGGACTAGCGGGGTTCTACAATGAGCAGTTCTTC. Translating gives CASTGLAGFYNEQFF. The V and J genes are TRBV2 and TRBJ2-1; 12 positions match TRBD2. Looked up from germline, CDR1 is SNHLY and CDR2 is FYNNEI. V dropped 7 bases and J dropped 3; count of bases not matched to a gene: 4. The CDR3 loop spans 15 amino acids.

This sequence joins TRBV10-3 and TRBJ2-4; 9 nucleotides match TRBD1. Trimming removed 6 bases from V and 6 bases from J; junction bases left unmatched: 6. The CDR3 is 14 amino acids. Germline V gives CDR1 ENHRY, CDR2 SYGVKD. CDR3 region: CAISETGGLNIQYF. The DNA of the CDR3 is TGTGCCATCAGCGAGACAGGGGGGTTAAACATTCAGTACTTC.

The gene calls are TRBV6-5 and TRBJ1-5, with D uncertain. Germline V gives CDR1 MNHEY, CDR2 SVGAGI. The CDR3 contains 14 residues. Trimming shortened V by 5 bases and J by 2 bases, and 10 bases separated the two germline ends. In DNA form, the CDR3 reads TGTGCCAGCAGTCCTCAGGTTGGCAATCAGCCCCAGCATTTT. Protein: CASSPQVGNQPQHF.

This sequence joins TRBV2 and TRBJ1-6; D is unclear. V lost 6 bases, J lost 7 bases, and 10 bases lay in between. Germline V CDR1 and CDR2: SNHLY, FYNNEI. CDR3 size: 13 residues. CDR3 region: CASRVDRNSPLHF. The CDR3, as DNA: TGTGCCAGCAGGGTGGATAGGAATTCACCCCTCCACTTT.

CDR3 in amino acids: CASSLSPETQYF. CDR3 DNA sequence: TGTGCCAGCAGCTTATCTCCAGAGACCCAGTACTTC. The rearrangement links TRBV7-6 to TRBJ2-5; D is unresolved. This CDR3 is 12 amino acids long. Germline-derived CDR1 and CDR2 are SGHVS and FNYEAQ. The V end was cut by 2 bases, the J end by 4 bases, with 5 bases between.

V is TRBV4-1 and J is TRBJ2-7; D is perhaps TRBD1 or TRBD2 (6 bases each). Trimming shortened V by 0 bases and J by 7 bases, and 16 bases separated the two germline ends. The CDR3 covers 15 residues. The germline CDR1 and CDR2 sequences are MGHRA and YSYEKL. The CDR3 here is CASSQDPEDSGEQYF. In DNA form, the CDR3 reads TGCGCCAGCAGCCAAGACCCCGAGGACAGCGGGGAGCAGTACTTC.